This T cell receptor (beta chain) was captured in a study of shared T cell receptors in the human thymus. Germline CDR1 MDHEN, CDR2 SYDVKM. The CDR3 consists of 15 residues. V shed 6 bases and J 4 bases; nucleotides not matched to a gene: 11. Clones were read by immunoSEQ multiplex PCR, and TCRdb kept only the in-frame ones, dropping some. The sample includes almost 550,000 clones, 70% to 80% of them seen just once. The same specimen was also included in a second study, on human thymus T cells. As that report states: Each of the donors was a healthy Finnish infant who was undergoing open corrective cardiac surgery for congenital heart defects. Resections were taken during corrective heart surgery, and the thymus tissue came from these.

The V and J genes are TRBV28 and TRBJ2-7, with 8 bases aligning to TRBD2. Sequences were obtained from thymocytes. This receptor was obtained from a boy under three years old with a congenital heart defect. DNA of the CDR3: TGTGCCAGCAGGACCACCGGGACTAGGAATTACGAGCAGTACTTC. Translated, it gives CASRTTGTRNYEQYF.